Below, 22 T cell receptor beta chains from the same sample are listed, as sequenced in a study of beta chain features in type 1 diabetes. Expressed TCRB transcripts were sequenced because the isolated RNA had all been reverse transcribed beforehand. Sequencing was performed with immunoSEQ multiplex PCR; in TCRdb, only in-frame clones are kept and a portion is missing. Here the sample spans 200,000 to 250,000 clones, around 68% being singletons. Source material: naive CD4+ T cells from blood. The receptors originated from a man aged 30 to 39 in good health.

This clone was detected only once. The rearrangement joins TRBV14 to TRBJ2-5, with D perhaps assigned TRBD1 or TRBD2 (5 bases each). Trimming removed 1 base from V and 5 bases from J, with 11 bases in between. The germline CDR1 and CDR2 sequences are SGHDN and FVKESK. This CDR3 is built from 14 residues. The CDR3 region is CASSQALGTETQYF. The CDR3 DNA is TGTGCCAGCAGCCAAGCCCTTGGGACGGAGACCCAGTACTTC.

The chain uses TRBV7-9 and TRBJ2-7; possibly TRBD1 for D (6 bases). This CDR3 has 14 residues. Germline V gives CDR1 SEHNR, CDR2 FQNEAQ (reference sequence). Trimming removed 5 bases at V and 0 bases at J, with 11 bases between. The CDR3 DNA reads as TGTGCCAGCAGCCTACGGGACATCTCCTACGAGCAGTACTTC. Translating it yields CASSLRDISYEQYF.

This clone has just a few counts. The chain carries TRBV10-3 and TRBJ2-7; the match to TRBD2 covers 12 bases. The V segment lost 3 bases and the J segment 4 bases; nucleotides outside the gene matches: 7. Germline V gene data show CDR1 as ENHRY and CDR2 as SYGVKD. The CDR3 sequence is 16 residues long. The CDR3 nucleotides read TGTGCCATCAGTGACCCTAGGACTAGCGGGGAGTACGAGCAGTACTTC. It encodes CAISDPRTSGEYEQYF.

V gene TRBV7-9 combines with J gene TRBJ2-4; D remains unclear. With 5 bases removed from V and 6 bases from J, the gap between germline ends came to 11 bases. Germline lookup yields CDR1 SEHNR and CDR2 FQNEAQ (reference sequence). This CDR3 comprises 13 residues. Here the CDR3 reads CASSKAGLNIQYF. The CDR3 DNA is TGTGCCAGCAGCAAAGCAGGCTTAAACATTCAGTACTTC.

This clone was recorded a few times. The chain has TRBV9 and TRBJ2-4; tentative D call: TRBD1 (6 bases). Trimming stripped 3 bases from V and 1 base from J, with 11 bases between. CDR3 length: 15 residues. Germline assignment: CDR1 SGDLS and CDR2 YYNGEE. CDR3 coding DNA: TGTGCCAGCAGCGCCCTCCAGGGGGCCAAAAACATTCAGTACTTC. This translates into CASSALQGAKNIQYF.

This clone was found a few times. The rearrangement joins TRBV5-1 to TRBJ2-7; 7 nucleotides align to TRBD1. V dropped 5 bases and J dropped 5; count of bases not matched to a gene: 7. CDR3 length: 13 residues. CDR1 SGHRS and CDR2 YFSETQ come from the germline V gene. CDR3: CASRPGQSNEQYF. The CDR3 DNA reads TGCGCCAGCAGGCCGGGACAGTCCAACGAGCAGTACTTC.

The chain employs TRBV30 and TRBJ2-3; 13 bases are a match to TRBD2. The CDR3 is 14 amino acids. V shed 6 bases and J 4 bases; nucleotides not matched to a gene: 4. Germline CDR1 and CDR2: GTSNPN and SVGIG (reference sequence). In DNA form, the CDR3 reads TGTGCCTGCTTACTAGCGGGGGGGCCAGATACGCAGTATTTT. Translating it yields CACLLAGGPDTQYF.

V and J are TRBV4-1 and TRBJ1-2; D gene unclear. Germline CDR1 reads MGHRA; CDR2 reads YSYEKL. CDR3 length equals 13 residues. Trimming took off 1 base at V and 6 bases at J, with 9 bases between the two ends. The CDR3 loop is CASSQGFTDGYTF. The CDR3 nucleotides are TGCGCCAGCAGCCAAGGTTTCACAGATGGCTACACCTTC.

This clone was counted only a few times. The rearrangement joins TRBV29-1 to TRBJ2-4; D is unresolved. V lost 2 bases and J 1 base, leaving 3 bases between the germline ends. The germline V gene encodes CDR1 SQVTM and CDR2 ANQGSEA. The CDR3 loop spans 12 amino acids. In DNA form, the CDR3 reads TGCAGCGTTGAACAGGCCAAAAACATTCAGTACTTC. Translating gives CSVEQAKNIQYF.

V is TRBV5-1 and J is TRBJ2-7; 8 nucleotides agree with TRBD1. J was trimmed by 6 bases and V by 2 bases; bases with no gene match: 7. Germline loops: CDR1 SGHRS, CDR2 YFSETQ. CDR3 length: 14 residues. The CDR3 DNA sequence: TGCGCCAGCAGCTTAGGACAGGGTTCCGGCGAGCAGTACTTC. It encodes CASSLGQGSGEQYF.

The CDR3 here is CAWVLKGGYTF. The CDR3 DNA is TGTGCCTGGGTCTTGAAAGGTGGCTACACCTTC. The rearrangement joins TRBV30 to TRBJ1-2; D remains unclear. V shed 5 bases and J shed 7 bases, with 11 bases lying between them. Per the germline V gene, CDR1 is GTSNPN and CDR2 is SVGIG (reference sequence). CDR3 size: 11 residues.

The rearrangement links TRBV6-5 to TRBJ2-1; 12 positions agree with TRBD2. V trimming: 6 bases; J trimming: 3 bases; junction bases outside the gene matches: 3. Germline lookup yields CDR1 MNHEY and CDR2 SVGAGI. The CDR3 sequence is 15 residues long. CDR3 nucleotide sequence: TGTGCCAGCAGGGTGACTAGCGGGGGCTACAATGAGCAGTTCTTC. Protein sequence: CASRVTSGGYNEQFF.

This clone was seen a handful of times. J is TRBJ2-3 and V is TRBV29-1; 10 bases match TRBD2. CDR3 size: 16 residues. Germline V gene data show CDR1 as SQVTM and CDR2 as ANQGSEA. Unmatched junction bases numbered 14, after V lost 8 bases and J lost 3 bases. The DNA of the CDR3 is TGCAGCACCCAGGGGGCTAGCGGGAGAACTACAGATACGCAGTATTTT. This gives the protein CSTQGASGRTTDTQYF.

V and J are TRBV25-1 and TRBJ2-1, with D maybe TRBD2 (6 bases). Trimming stripped 4 bases from V and 9 bases from J, with 16 bases between. Germline V gene lookup returns CDR1 MGHDK and CDR2 SYGVNS. This CDR3 spans 14 amino acids. The chain's CDR3 is CASSVGGMGLEQFF. The CDR3 nucleotides read TGTGCCAGCAGTGTTGGGGGGATGGGGCTTGAGCAGTTCTTC.

A note on this clone: This specimen includes other DNA sequences encoding the same CDR3. The chain carries TRBV19 and TRBJ2-5; the match to TRBD1 covers 9 bases. V shed 3 bases and J 2 bases; nucleotides not matched to a gene: 4. The length of the CDR3 is 15 residues. Germline lookup yields CDR1 LNHDA and CDR2 SQIVND (reference sequence). CDR3 bases: TGTGCCAGTAGTATTGGACAGGGGCATCAAGAGACCCAGTACTTC. Amino acid sequence: CASSIGQGHQETQYF.

The table lists this clone with a few counts. The rearrangement joins TRBV29-1 to TRBJ2-3; no reliable D call. The V and J ends lost 5 bases and 0 bases respectively, with 9 bases between them. The CDR3 has 13 amino acids. Germline V gene data show CDR1 as SQVTM and CDR2 as ANQGSEA. CDR3 bases: TGCAGCGTTATTCTCCTTAGCACAGATACGCAGTATTTT. Its translation is CSVILLSTDTQYF.

This chain joins TRBV11-2 and TRBJ2-5; 11 positions match TRBD2. Trimming took 5 bases from V and 7 from J; bases not matched to a gene: 3. The CDR3 has 13 residues. Per germline, CDR1 SGHAT and CDR2 FQNNGV. The CDR3 here is CASSRLAGSTQYF. CDR3 nucleotide sequence: TGTGCCAGCAGCCGACTAGCGGGGTCGACCCAGTACTTC.

Notes on this clone: This CDR3 is also generated by other DNA sequences in the sample. The genes are TRBV30 and TRBJ2-6; D gene uncertain. Deletions cut 3 bases from V and 0 bases from J, with 3 bases between. This CDR3 is built from 13 residues. Germline V gene sequence: CDR1 GTSNPN, CDR2 SVGIG (reference sequence). The CDR3 loop reads CAWSVSGANVLTF. The CDR3 DNA is TGTGCCTGGAGCGTCTCTGGGGCCAACGTCCTGACTTTC.

The chain uses TRBV5-1 and TRBJ2-3; D unresolved. This CDR3 contains 11 residues. V dropped 3 bases and J dropped 6 bases, with 5 bases sitting between them. Germline CDR1 is SGHRS and CDR2 is YFSETQ. The CDR3 loop reads CASSWADTQYF. CDR3 coding DNA: TGCGCCAGCAGCTGGGCGGATACGCAGTATTTT.

V is TRBV25-1 and J is TRBJ1-5; TRBD1 aligns across 8 bases. CDR1 is MGHDK and CDR2 is SYGVNS in the germline V gene. With V trimmed by 4 bases and J by 5 bases, 7 bases remained unmatched. CDR3 size: 15 residues. The CDR3 sequence is CASSGTGTGHQPQHF. Written as DNA, the CDR3 is TGTGCCAGCAGTGGAACCGGGACAGGACATCAGCCCCAGCATTTT.

The V and J genes are TRBV4-3 and TRBJ2-3; 9 positions agree with TRBD2. Germline-derived CDR1 and CDR2 are LGHNA and YSLEER. The CDR3 spans 17 residues. Trimming cost V 0 bases and J 0 bases; bases outside gene matches: 4. The CDR3 loop is CASSQDGLAGSTDTQYF. In DNA form, the CDR3 reads TGCGCCAGCAGCCAAGATGGGCTAGCGGGAAGCACAGATACGCAGTATTTT.

The V call is TRBV11-1, the J call TRBJ2-7; D is unclear. The germline V gene encodes CDR1 SGHAT and CDR2 FQDESV (reference sequence). V was shortened by 8 bases and J by 3 bases, with 11 bases between the two germline ends. The CDR3 has 12 residues. The CDR3 is CASRTKFYEQYF. CDR3 nucleotides: TGTGCCAGCCGGACCAAGTTCTACGAGCAGTACTTC.